These T cell receptor beta chains were read from a single sample in a study of blood T cell repertoires in COVID-19. Only in-frame clones appear in the TCRdb table, and some are missing; sequencing was by immunoSEQ multiplex PCR. The profile shows some 150,000 clones, around 86% of them singletons. The sequenced sample consisted of peripheral blood. The receptor source for this set is a man between 50 and 59 years old with active COVID-19. Each CDR3 is given with its conserved first and last residue. D genes are given only for firm matches. A clone size is listed for some rows: how often the clone was seen (once, few, many), or a class if it is expanded.

clone size,V gene,J gene,D gene,CDR3 DNA,CDR3 protein
-,TRBV5-1,TRBJ2-1,-,TGCGCCAGCAGCTTGAGACTAGGGAACAATGAGCAGTTCTTC,CASSLRLGNNEQFF
-,TRBV29-1,TRBJ1-1,TRBD1,TGCAGCGTTGACCGTTCAGGACAGGGAGTAACAGCTTTCTTT,CSVDRSGQGVTAFF
-,TRBV27,TRBJ2-3,-,TGTGCCAGCAGCCGCGGGTCCGATACGCAGTATTTT,CASSRGSDTQYF
-,TRBV12-3/TRBV12-4,TRBJ2-7,-,TGTGCCAGCAGTTTGAGTGCGGGAGAGCAGTACTTC,CASSLSAGEQYF
-,TRBV11-3,TRBJ2-3,TRBD2,TGTGCCAGCAGAAGGAGCGGGGAGCATACAGATACGCAGTATTTT,CASRRSGEHTDTQYF
-,TRBV6-5,TRBJ2-2,TRBD1,TGTGCCAGCAGTTACTCGAGGCTAGGGGGCGCCGGGGAGCTGTTTTTT,CASSYSRLGGAGELFF
once,TRBV5-1,TRBJ1-2,-,TGCGCCAGCAGCTCGGGACAACCTAACTATGGCTACACCTTC,CASSSGQPNYGYTF
-,TRBV20-1,TRBJ1-1,-,TGCAGTGCTAGTAGAGGCAGGAACACTGAAGCTTTCTTT,CSASRGRNTEAFF
-,TRBV7-2,TRBJ2-2,TRBD2,TGTGCCAGCAGCTTCATACTAGCGGAGGAGCTGTTTTTT,CASSFILAEELFF
-,TRBV6-2/TRBV6-3,TRBJ1-5,-,TGTGCCAGCAGTGAGGGTGGGAGCAATCAGCCCCAGCATTTT,CASSEGGSNQPQHF
-,TRBV29-1,TRBJ2-3,TRBD2,TGCAGCGCCGGGGGGACGCAGTATTTT,CSAGGTQYF
-,TRBV29-1,TRBJ1-5,TRBD1,TGCAGCGTTGCTACAGGGGTTGATCAGCCCCAGCATTTT,CSVATGVDQPQHF
-,TRBV2,TRBJ1-5,-,TGTGCCAGCAGTGCCCTGATGGGGCGGGATCCCAATGTGCAGCCCCAGCATTTT,CASSALMGRDPNVQPQHF
once,TRBV9,TRBJ2-3,-,TGTGCCAGCAGCGTAGAACATCAGAGGATCCACGGTACGCAGTATTTT,CASSVEHQRIHGTQYF
-,TRBV27,TRBJ2-3,-,TGTGCCAGCAGTTTATATAACGGCGGGGGCGGTTCGGATACGCAGTATTTT,CASSLYNGGGGSDTQYF
-,TRBV25-1,TRBJ2-6,TRBD2,TGTGCCAGCAGTGATTCCCTCCGGGGGGGGACTGGGGCCAACGTCCTGACTTTC,CASSDSLRGGTGANVLTF